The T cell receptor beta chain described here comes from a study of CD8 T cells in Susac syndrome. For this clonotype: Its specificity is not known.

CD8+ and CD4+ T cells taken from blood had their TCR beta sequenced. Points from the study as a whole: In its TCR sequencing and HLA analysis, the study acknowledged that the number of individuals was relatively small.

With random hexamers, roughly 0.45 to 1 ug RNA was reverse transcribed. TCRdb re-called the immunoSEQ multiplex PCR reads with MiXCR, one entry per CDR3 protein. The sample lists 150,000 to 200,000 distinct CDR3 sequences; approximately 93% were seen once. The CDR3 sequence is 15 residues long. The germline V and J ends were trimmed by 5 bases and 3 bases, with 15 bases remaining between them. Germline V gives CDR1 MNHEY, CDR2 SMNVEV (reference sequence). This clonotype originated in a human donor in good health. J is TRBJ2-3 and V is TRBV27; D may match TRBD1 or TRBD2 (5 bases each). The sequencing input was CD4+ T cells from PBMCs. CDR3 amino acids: CASSATGRRTDTQYF. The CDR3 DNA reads TGTGCCAGCAGTGCCACGGGACGGAGGACAGATACGCAGTATTTT.